The table lists the clone carrying this T cell receptor beta chain with a count of one. The CDR3 length is 16 residues. With V trimmed by 5 bases and J by 4 bases, 13 bases remained unmatched. Germline assignment: CDR1 MGHRA and CDR2 YSYEKL. Per the authors' pipeline: How many nucleated cells were present was estimated from reference gene primer amplification. Some clones are missing from TCRdb's copy, which holds only in-frame ones; the method was immunoSEQ multiplex PCR. D and trimming were read from the DNA, whereas the V and J calls and clone size are those reported in that table. The table records about 72,000 clones, 90% of them present only once. These data come from a study of blood T cell repertoires in COVID-19. Study in general: Acute and convalescent COVID-19 samples came from the United States, Italy and Spain.

The source of this sequence is a human donor in a cohort sampled during active COVID-19. Sequencing was performed on peripheral blood. This rearrangement joins TRBV4-1 to TRBJ1-1; 7 bases match TRBD1. The CDR3 nucleotides read TGCGCCAGCAGCATCCCCCGATCCCAGGGGGGCACTGAAGCTTTCTTT. It yields the protein CASSIPRSQGGTEAFF.